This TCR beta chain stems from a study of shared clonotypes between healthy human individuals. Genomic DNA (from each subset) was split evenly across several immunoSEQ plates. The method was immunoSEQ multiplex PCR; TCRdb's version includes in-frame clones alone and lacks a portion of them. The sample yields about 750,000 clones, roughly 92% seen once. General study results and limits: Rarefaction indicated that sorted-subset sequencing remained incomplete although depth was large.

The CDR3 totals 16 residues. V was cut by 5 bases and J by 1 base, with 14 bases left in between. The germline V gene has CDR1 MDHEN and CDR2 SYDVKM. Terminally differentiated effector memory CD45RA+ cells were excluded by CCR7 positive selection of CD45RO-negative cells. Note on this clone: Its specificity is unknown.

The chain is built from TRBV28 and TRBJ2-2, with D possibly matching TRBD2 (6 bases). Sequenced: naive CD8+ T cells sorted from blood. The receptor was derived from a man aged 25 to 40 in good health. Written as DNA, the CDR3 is TGTGCCAGCAGTCCATACGGGGGACGGAACACCGGGGAGCTGTTTTTT. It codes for CASSPYGGRNTGELFF.